This section outlines one TCR beta chain sequence together with its context. The antigen remains unidentified. This sample was included in a study of cytomegalovirus exposure and HLA in healthy donors. Whole-study context: A preliminary data release comprised roughly 80 million unique TCRs obtained from HLA-typed donors. Overall study findings and caveats: A later analysis reportedly found fewer N-insertions in an Asian-associated ancestry cluster than the roughly 680-donor mean. Confirmation in vitro established that a few CMV-associated chains were specific for CMV antigens. Earlier analysis found most TCR beta V segments productive about 87% or about 30% of the time.

The PCR made use of 60 Vbeta and 13 Jbeta primers. Sequenced by immunoSEQ multiplex PCR; TCRdb stores in-frame clones only, minus some. The sample yields about 130,000 clones, roughly 79% seen once. This TCR was sampled from a man between 18 and 35 years old in good health and CMV-seronegative. Sequencing used PBMCs.

As DNA, the CDR3 is TGTGCCAGCAGTTACGGCCGATGGAGTAACACCATATATTTT. Translating it yields CASSYGRWSNTIYF. The V and J genes are TRBV6-5 and TRBJ1-3, with no clear D. Trimming removed 2 bases from V and 7 bases from J, with 12 bases in between. CDR1 MNHEY and CDR2 SVGAGI come from the germline V gene. The CDR3 is made up of 14 amino acids.